This T cell receptor beta chain was captured in a study of T-cell memory formation after mild COVID-19. The wider study: In these data, TCR clusters were largely donor specific.

TCRdb re-called the 5' RACE reads through MiXCR, storing one row per CDR3 protein. The top ten hold less than 15% of the sample, which has hundreds of thousands of distinct CDR3 sequences, 28% seen once. CDR1 and CDR2 (germline): KGHSH, LQKENI. The germline V and J ends were trimmed by 2 bases and 3 bases, with 7 bases remaining between them. The CDR3 has 13 residues. Turning to this clonotype: Antigen specificity is unknown.

Study observations and caveats: Chiefly within CM and EM were the contracting CD4+ clones; CD8+ ones were within EMRA. Still unconfirmed is whether the second-wave clones peaking on day 37 recognized SARS-CoV-2. Clones shrinking between day 15 and 85 showed a balanced CD4/CD8 split, and those that grew later tilted toward CD4+.

The chain carries TRBV18 and TRBJ2-5, with no clear D. What was sequenced was PBMCs or a T cell subset sorted from them (not recorded which). This TCR derives from an adult woman who had mild COVID-19 (a few samples of this study predate the infection). Cell type and time point are not known. The chain's CDR3 is CASSPSLEETQYF. For the CDR3, the DNA is TGTGCCAGCTCACCAAGTCTAGAAGAGACCCAGTACTTC.